This is a list of T cell receptor beta chains from one sample in a study of CD8 T cells in Susac syndrome. TCRdb re-called the immunoSEQ multiplex PCR reads through MiXCR, storing one row per CDR3 protein. The sample holds approximately 210,000 distinct CDR3 sequences, around 93% seen once. Material for sequencing was CD4+ T cells from PBMCs. The receptors come from a human donor with Susac syndrome. CDR3s include the opening cysteine and the closing phenylalanine or tryptophan. A D gene is named only where the DNA matches it firmly. The size entry is marked missing in some rows and otherwise reads once, few, many or a size class.

J gene,V gene,clone size,D gene,CDR3 length,CDR3 protein,CDR3 DNA
TRBJ2-3,TRBV30,-,-,13,CAWSTTGTDTQYF,TGTGCCTGGAGTACGACAGGCACAGATACGCAGTATTTT
TRBJ1-2,TRBV30,-,-,15,CAWSVSKTGSGGYTF,TGTGCCTGGAGTGTATCCAAGACAGGTTCGGGCGGCTACACCTTC
TRBJ1-5,TRBV11-2,once,-,15,CASSFRGYSNQPQHF,TGTGCCAGCAGCTTCCGGGGCTATAGCAATCAGCCCCAGCATTTT
TRBJ2-1,TRBV2,once,-,12,CASTTFYNEQFF,TGTGCCAGCACCACCTTCTACAATGAGCAGTTCTTC
TRBJ2-5,TRBV7-3,once,-,13,CASSKGPEETQYF,TGTGCCAGCAGCAAAGGACCTGAAGAGACCCAGTACTTC
TRBJ2-3,TRBV20-1,-,TRBD2,13,CSAPGGSTDTQYF,TGCAGTGCCCCGGGGGGGAGCACAGATACGCAGTATTTT
TRBJ2-5,TRBV4-3,-,TRBD1,16,CASSQGIGTGEETQYF,TGCGCCAGCAGCCAAGGAATCGGGACAGGGGAAGAGACCCAGTACTTC
TRBJ2-7,TRBV5-1,-,TRBD2,13,CASARGVRLEQYF,TGCGCCAGCGCCCGGGGGGTACGTTTAGAGCAGTACTTC
TRBJ2-3,TRBV5-1,once,TRBD2,16,CASSWRTSGGPDTQYF,TGCGCCAGCAGCTGGCGGACTAGCGGGGGGCCAGATACGCAGTATTTT
TRBJ1-6,TRBV29-1,-,-,13,CSVSGDNNSPLHF,TGCAGCGTTTCCGGGGACAATAATTCACCCCTCCACTTT
TRBJ1-6,TRBV19,-,TRBD1,16,CASSMPRTGANSPLHF,TGTGCCAGTAGTATGCCCCGGACAGGGGCAAATTCACCCCTCCACTTT